In this sample, the clone carrying this T cell receptor beta chain turned up once. The germline V gene encodes CDR1 SSHAT and CDR2 FNYEAQ (reference sequence). The CDR3 contains 16 residues. Trimming cost V 1 base and J 4 bases; bases outside gene matches: 2. TCRdb's copy holds only in-frame clones and misses some; the assay was immunoSEQ multiplex PCR. The table lists approximately 100,000 clones, 75% to 85% of them singletons. Time point indicated: cycle 4 day 1 (C4D1), after five to seven weeks of nivolumab. Each and every patient relapsed after autologous stem cell transplantation, and patients got differing brentuximab vedotin exposure. These data belong to a study of PD-1 blockade in classical Hodgkin lymphoma.

The chain combines TRBV7-7 with TRBJ2-5; TRBD2 matches at 14 bases. Sequenced here: peripheral blood mononuclear cells (PBMCs), sampled before the fourth cycle of nivolumab. The TCR was taken from a human donor with classical Hodgkin lymphoma. CDR3 loop: CASSLGLAGGVETQYF. DNA for the CDR3: TGTGCCAGCAGCTTAGGACTAGCGGGAGGGGTAGAGACCCAGTACTTC.